A selection of T cell receptor beta chains follows, all from one sample in a study of blood T cell repertoires in COVID-19. Measured with immunoSEQ multiplex PCR; TCRdb has only the in-frame clones, and not every one. This table has 300,000 to 500,000 clones, roughly 90% appearing once. Sequencing was carried out using PBMCs or T cells enriched from blood (not recorded which). Receptors originate from a woman aged 30 to 39 with acute COVID-19. Each CDR3 is given with its conserved first and last residue. The D gene is left open where the match is weak. The size of a clone is reported for some rows only, either as once, few or many, or as a class for expanded clones.

TRBV4-2	TRBJ2-3	-	TRBD1	CASSQDQGADTQYF	TGTGCCAGCAGCCAAGATCAGGGGGCAGATACGCAGTATTTT
TRBV27	TRBJ1-1	-	-	CASSLVGARAEAFF	TGTGCCAGCAGTTTAGTTGGGGCTCGGGCCGAAGCTTTCTTT
TRBV9	TRBJ2-1	-	-	CASSPRGGNEQFF	TGTGCCAGCAGCCCTAGGGGTGGGAATGAGCAGTTCTTC
TRBV6-4	TRBJ2-3	few	-	CASSDSGRHTDTQYF	TGTGCCAGCAGTGACTCAGGTCGACACACAGATACGCAGTATTTT
TRBV2	TRBJ1-2	-	TRBD1	CASNPPGTGLNNYGYTF	TGTGCCAGCAATCCCCCCGGGACAGGCCTTAATAACTATGGCTACACCTTC
TRBV2	TRBJ2-5	-	TRBD2	CASRATGTSGETQYF	TGTGCCAGCAGAGCTACCGGGACTAGCGGAGAGACCCAGTACTTC
TRBV2	TRBJ2-2	-	-	CASSLPHTGELFF	TGTGCCAGCAGTCTACCCCACACCGGGGAGCTGTTTTTT
TRBV19	TRBJ1-6	-	-	CASSIDGTTSSYNSPLHF	TGTGCCAGTAGTATAGATGGGACAACGAGCTCCTATAATTCACCCCTCCACTTT
TRBV19	TRBJ2-1	-	-	CASSGLQGYNEQFF	TGTGCCAGTAGTGGCCTTCAGGGTTACAATGAGCAGTTCTTC
TRBV5-1	TRBJ1-1	-	-	CASSSEATYTEAFF	TGCGCCAGCAGCTCCGAGGCTACATACACTGAAGCTTTCTTT
TRBV19	TRBJ1-4	-	TRBD1	CASSADRVRPTNEKLFF	TGTGCCAGTAGCGCGGACAGGGTGCGCCCAACTAATGAAAAACTGTTTTTT
TRBV6-5	TRBJ1-1	-	-	CASSYGLTSNSEAFF	TGTGCCAGCAGTTACGGATTGACATCGAACAGTGAAGCTTTCTTT
TRBV5-1	TRBJ2-3	-	TRBD2	CASSFRPSGDTQYF	TGCGCCAGCAGCTTTAGGCCTAGCGGGGATACGCAGTATTTT
TRBV7-9	TRBJ2-7	-	-	CASSLAVYEQYF	TGTGCCAGCAGCCTCGCGGTCTACGAGCAGTACTTC
TRBV6-2/TRBV6-3	TRBJ2-3	-	TRBD2	CASSNVPGLAGASTDTQYF	TGTGCCAGCAGCAACGTCCCGGGACTAGCGGGGGCCTCCACAGATACGCAGTATTTT
TRBV12-5	TRBJ1-2	-	TRBD1	CASLGGRGTYGYTF	TGTGCTAGTCTCGGGGGCAGGGGGACCTATGGCTACACCTTC
TRBV5-5	TRBJ1-3	-	-	CASSLDRAGNTIYF	TGTGCCAGCAGCTTGGACAGGGCTGGAAACACCATATATTTT
TRBV7-9	TRBJ2-2	-	TRBD1	CASLWTGSGTGELFF	TGTGCCAGCTTATGGACAGGGTCGGGAACCGGGGAGCTGTTTTTT
TRBV10-2	TRBJ1-2	-	-	CASSGPGTNYGYTF	TGCGCCAGCAGTGGCCCAGGGACTAACTATGGCTACACCTTC
TRBV7-2	TRBJ2-5	-	TRBD2	CASSLAERGGKTQYF	TGTGCCAGCAGCTTAGCCGAGCGGGGGGGGAAGACCCAGTACTTC
TRBV5-1	TRBJ2-3	-	TRBD2	CASSTGGIADTQYF	TGCGCCAGCTCGACGGGGGGAATCGCAGATACGCAGTATTTT
TRBV11-3	TRBJ2-7	-	-	CASSLARTDPYLPSSYEQYF	TGTGCCAGCAGCTTAGCCAGAACAGACCCGTACCTCCCGAGCTCCTACGAGCAGTACTTC
TRBV10-2	TRBJ2-1	-	-	CASSDVYNEQFF	TGCGCCAGCAGTGACGTCTACAATGAGCAGTTCTTC
TRBV6-1	TRBJ2-7	-	-	CASSEGWGGSYEQYF	TGTGCCAGCAGTGAAGGGTGGGGCGGCTCCTACGAGCAGTACTTC
TRBV3-1/TRBV3-2	TRBJ2-2	-	TRBD2	CASSQVAGGLTGELFF	TGTGCCAGCAGCCAAGTAGCGGGGGGTCTAACCGGGGAGCTGTTTTTT
TRBV9	TRBJ2-7	-	-	CASSVALSYEQYF	TGTGCCAGCAGCGTAGCTCTGTCCTACGAGCAGTACTTC
TRBV9	TRBJ2-5	-	-	CASSVGGHWETQYF	TGTGCCAGCAGCGTAGGAGGCCATTGGGAGACCCAGTACTTC
TRBV18	TRBJ1-1	once	-	CASSPERQLPEAFF	TGTGCCAGCTCACCAGAACGACAGCTACCTGAAGCTTTCTTT
TRBV25-1	TRBJ1-1	-	-	CASTYRLATEAFF	TGTGCCAGCACCTACCGGTTAGCGACTGAAGCTTTCTTT
TRBV18	TRBJ1-1	-	-	CASSPSLSSAEAFF	TGTGCCAGCTCACCTAGTCTCTCTAGCGCTGAAGCTTTCTTT
TRBV4-1	TRBJ1-1	-	-	CASSQDRVEGKAFF	TGCGCCAGCAGCCAAGACAGGGTTGAAGGCAAAGCTTTCTTT
TRBV2	TRBJ1-5	-	-	CASGSGRSGVSNQPQHF	TGTGCCAGCGGATCTGGCAGGAGCGGGGTTAGCAATCAGCCCCAGCATTTT
TRBV9	TRBJ1-6	-	-	CASGTGGLNSPLHF	TGTGCCAGCGGTACGGGGGGGTTGAATTCACCCCTCCACTTT
TRBV29-1	TRBJ1-2	-	-	CSVGTTVSNGYTF	TGCAGCGTTGGTACAACAGTGTCGAATGGCTACACCTTC
TRBV7-2	TRBJ2-7	-	-	CASSGPSSYEQYF	TGTGCCAGCAGCGGCCCATCCTCCTACGAGCAGTACTTC
TRBV18	TRBJ2-2	few	-	CASSPDRLNTGELFF	TGTGCCAGCTCTCCCGACAGGCTAAACACCGGGGAGCTGTTTTTT
TRBV5-1	TRBJ1-3	-	-	CASSLVLPGSKGNTIYF	TGCGCCAGCAGCTTGGTGCTCCCGGGGTCAAAAGGAAACACCATATATTTT
TRBV5-1	TRBJ2-1	-	-	CASSLTGYNEQFF	TGCGCCAGCAGCTTGACAGGTTACAATGAGCAGTTCTTC
TRBV18	TRBJ2-4	-	-	CASSPSQGPQNIQYF	TGTGCCAGCTCACCATCGCAGGGTCCACAAAACATTCAGTACTTC
TRBV6-5	TRBJ2-3	-	TRBD1	CASSYTTGGTDTQYF	TGTGCCAGCAGCTATACAACAGGGGGCACAGATACGCAGTATTTT
TRBV29-1	TRBJ1-2	-	TRBD1	CSVDWAGGRVGYGYTF	TGCAGCGTTGATTGGGCAGGGGGAAGGGTCGGATATGGCTACACCTTC
TRBV7-2	TRBJ2-7	-	TRBD1	CASRVTGTASYEQYF	TGTGCCAGCAGAGTAACCGGGACAGCCTCCTACGAGCAGTACTTC
TRBV27	TRBJ2-1	-	TRBD2	CASSLAGVAYNEQFF	TGTGCCAGCAGTTTGGCGGGGGTGGCCTACAATGAGCAGTTCTTC
TRBV5-1	TRBJ1-5	-	-	CASSLQAEYSNQPQHF	TGCGCCAGCAGCTTACAGGCAGAGTATAGCAATCAGCCCCAGCATTTT
TRBV11-2	TRBJ2-3	-	TRBD1	CASSFGTGKRTDTQYF	TGTGCCAGCAGCTTCGGGACAGGGAAAAGGACAGATACGCAGTATTTT
TRBV10-2	TRBJ2-7	-	TRBD1	CASRQGAHEQYF	TGCGCCAGCAGACAGGGGGCTCACGAGCAGTACTTC
TRBV7-9	TRBJ2-2	few	-	CASSPYTGELFF	TGTGCCAGCAGCCCTTACACCGGGGAGCTGTTTTTT
TRBV7-5	TRBJ2-4	few	-	CVRSCPRYGIQYF	TGTGTCAGAAGCTGCCCCCGGTACGGGATTCAGTACTTC
TRBV6-5	TRBJ1-5	-	-	CASSPRGYSNQPQHF	TGTGCCAGCAGTCCCAGGGGTTATAGCAATCAGCCCCAGCATTTT
TRBV11-2	TRBJ2-7	-	-	CASSLDYPSEQYF	TGTGCCAGCAGCTTAGATTATCCCTCCGAGCAGTACTTC